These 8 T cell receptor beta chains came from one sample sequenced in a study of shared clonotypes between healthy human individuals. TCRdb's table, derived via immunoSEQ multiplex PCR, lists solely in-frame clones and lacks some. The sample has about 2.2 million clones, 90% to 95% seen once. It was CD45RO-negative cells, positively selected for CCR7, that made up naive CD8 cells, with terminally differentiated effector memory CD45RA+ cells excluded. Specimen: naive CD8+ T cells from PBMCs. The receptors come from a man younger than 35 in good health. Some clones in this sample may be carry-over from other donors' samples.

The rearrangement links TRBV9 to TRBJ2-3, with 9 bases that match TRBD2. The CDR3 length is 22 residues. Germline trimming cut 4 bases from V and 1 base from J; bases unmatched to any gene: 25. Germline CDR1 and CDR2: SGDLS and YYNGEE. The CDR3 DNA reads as TGTGCCAGCAGCCCACCATTAGGCTTAGCGGGAGTACCCATTTGGGGCACAGATACGCAGTATTTT. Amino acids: CASSPPLGLAGVPIWGTDTQYF.

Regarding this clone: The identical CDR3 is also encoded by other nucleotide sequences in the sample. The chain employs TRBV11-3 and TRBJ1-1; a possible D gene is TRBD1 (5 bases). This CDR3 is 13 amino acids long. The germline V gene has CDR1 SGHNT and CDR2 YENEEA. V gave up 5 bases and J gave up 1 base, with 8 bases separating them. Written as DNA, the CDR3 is TGTGCCAGCAGCCTGGGGGAGAACACTGAAGCTTTCTTT. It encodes CASSLGENTEAFF.

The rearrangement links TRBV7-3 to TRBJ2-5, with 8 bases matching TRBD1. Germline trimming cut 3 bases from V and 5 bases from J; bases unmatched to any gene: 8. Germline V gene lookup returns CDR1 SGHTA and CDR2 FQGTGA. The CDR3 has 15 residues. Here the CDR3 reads CASSLFGTGGETQYF. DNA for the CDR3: TGTGCCAGCAGCTTGTTCGGGACAGGAGGGGAGACCCAGTACTTC.

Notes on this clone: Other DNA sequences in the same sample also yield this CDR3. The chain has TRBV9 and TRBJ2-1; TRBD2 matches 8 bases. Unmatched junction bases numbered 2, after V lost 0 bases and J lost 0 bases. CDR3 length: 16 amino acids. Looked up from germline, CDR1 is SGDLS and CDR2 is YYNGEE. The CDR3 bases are TGTGCCAGCAGCGTAGTAGCGGGGAGCTCCTACAATGAGCAGTTCTTC. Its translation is CASSVVAGSSYNEQFF.

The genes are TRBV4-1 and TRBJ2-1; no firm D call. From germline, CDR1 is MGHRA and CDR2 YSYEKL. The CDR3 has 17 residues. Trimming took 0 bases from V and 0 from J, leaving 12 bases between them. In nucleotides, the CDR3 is TGCGCCAGCAGCCAAGATGTAGGGCATCACTCCTACAATGAGCAGTTCTTC. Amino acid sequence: CASSQDVGHHSYNEQFF.

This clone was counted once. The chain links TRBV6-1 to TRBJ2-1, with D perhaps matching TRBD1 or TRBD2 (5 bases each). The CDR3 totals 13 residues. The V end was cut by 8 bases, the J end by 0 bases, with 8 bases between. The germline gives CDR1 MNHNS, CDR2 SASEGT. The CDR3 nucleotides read TGTGCCAGCTGGGGGAGCTCCTACAATGAGCAGTTCTTC. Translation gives CASWGSSYNEQFF.

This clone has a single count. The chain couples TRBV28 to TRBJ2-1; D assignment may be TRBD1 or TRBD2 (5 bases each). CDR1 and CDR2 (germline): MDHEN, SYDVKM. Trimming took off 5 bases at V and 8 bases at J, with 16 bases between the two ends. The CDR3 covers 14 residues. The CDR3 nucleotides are TGTGCCAGCAGTGGGCCCAGGGTGGGGGATGAGCAGTTCTTC. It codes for CASSGPRVGDEQFF.

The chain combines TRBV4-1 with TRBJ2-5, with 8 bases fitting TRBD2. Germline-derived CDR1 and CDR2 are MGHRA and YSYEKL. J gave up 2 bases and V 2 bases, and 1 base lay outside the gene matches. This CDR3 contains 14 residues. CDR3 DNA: TGCGCCAGCAGCCAAACGGGAGGGCAAGAGACCCAGTACTTC. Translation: CASSQTGGQETQYF.